This T cell receptor (beta chain) was captured by sequencing in a study of Ad26.COV2.S vaccination and SARS-CoV-2 variants. CDR3 length equals 10 residues. The germline CDR1 and CDR2 sequences are MNHNY and SVGAGI (reference sequence). Deletions cut 5 bases from V and 3 bases from J, with 1 base between. The repertoire was sequenced with immunoSEQ multiplex PCR; TCRdb's copy has only in-frame clones and lacks some. The sample has fewer than 400,000 clones, roughly 84% seen once. Treatment described: around 19 received Ad26.COV2.S at low or high dose, single or two shots; several received placebo; per-sample allocation not given. Specimens were obtained on day 63 following the first vaccine or placebo injection.

The chain recombines TRBV6-6 with TRBJ1-2; D not certain. The sample in question was peripheral blood, obtained in a trial of Ad26.COV2.S vaccine versus placebo. The receptor's source is a person between 18 and 65 years old who received the Ad26.COV2.S COVID-19 vaccine or a placebo. DNA of the CDR3: TGTGCCAGCAGTGACTATGGCTACACCTTC. Its translation: CASSDYGYTF.